Listed below are T cell receptor beta chains from one sample, sequenced in a study of neoadjuvant anti-PD-1 for oral cavity cancer. Method: immunoSEQ multiplex PCR; TCRdb's copy keeps in-frame clones and lacks some. There are 15,000 or so clones in the sample; 70% to 75% occur only once, and roughly 3% lies in the top ten. The source was PBMCs, collected after nivolumab (anti-PD-1) treatment. All receptors derive from a person aged 40 to 85 with oral cavity squamous cell carcinoma. Both conserved end residues are part of each CDR3. Fields, in order: V gene, clone size, CDR3 length, D gene, J gene, CDR3 DNA, CDR3 protein. The D gene is left open where the match is weak. Expanded clones are given a class, and other clones once, few, many or no size at all.

TRBV10-3	few	12	-	TRBJ2-7	TGTGCCATCACCGGCGGGGCGGGCGAGCAGTACTTC	CAITGGAGEQYF
TRBV11-2	-	15	TRBD1	TRBJ2-5	TGTGCCAGCAGCCCTACAGGGGACCTAGTGGAGACCCAGTACTTC	CASSPTGDLVETQYF
TRBV9	few	18	-	TRBJ1-2	TGTGCCAGCAGCACCATCGCAGGGAGCCGCTCCGGGGACTATGGCTACACCTTC	CASSTIAGSRSGDYGYTF
TRBV7-8	-	15	TRBD1	TRBJ1-2	TGTGCCAGCAGCTCCCCGGACAGGGGTGGCTATGGCTACACCTTC	CASSSPDRGGYGYTF
TRBV27	once	15	-	TRBJ1-2	TGTGCCAGCAGTCCGGGGGTCGAGTCTAACTATGGCTACACCTTC	CASSPGVESNYGYTF
TRBV11-2	-	15	TRBD2	TRBJ2-3	TGTGCCAGCAGACTAGCGGGGTGGGGCACAGATACGCAGTATTTT	CASRLAGWGTDTQYF
TRBV7-7	-	16	TRBD1	TRBJ2-2	TGTGCTAGCAGCTTAGAAGCAGGGGGAAGAGCCGGGGAGCTGTTTTTT	CASSLEAGGRAGELFF
TRBV20-1	-	11	-	TRBJ1-1	TGCAGTGCTAGCGGGGGCACTGAAGCTTTCTTT	CSASGGTEAFF
TRBV29-1	-	12	-	TRBJ2-2	TGCAGCGACAAGGGCCTTGCCGGGGAGCTGTTTTTT	CSDKGLAGELFF
TRBV19	few	15	TRBD2	TRBJ2-1	TGTGCCAGTAGTACCACGGGACTACCCTACAATGAGCAGTTCTTC	CASSTTGLPYNEQFF
TRBV27	once	20	TRBD2	TRBJ2-2	TGTGCCAGCAGTTTATTGGTTTCTCCGGGACTAGCGGGAGCGGCCGGGGAGCTGTTTTTT	CASSLLVSPGLAGAAGELFF
TRBV5-1	-	13	-	TRBJ1-1	TGCGCCAGCACCAAGGCGGGGAGGACTGAAGCTTTCTTT	CASTKAGRTEAFF
TRBV18	-	13	TRBD1	TRBJ1-2	TGTGCCAGCTCACCACAGGGGGCTCATGGCTACACCTTC	CASSPQGAHGYTF
TRBV11-3	-	15	-	TRBJ2-1	TGTGCCAGCAGCTTAGAAGCAACCTGGGGCAATGAGCAGTTCTTC	CASSLEATWGNEQFF
TRBV19	once	16	TRBD2	TRBJ2-3	TGTGCCAGTAGTATATCTCGGACTAGCGGCACAGATACGCAGTATTTT	CASSISRTSGTDTQYF
TRBV12-2	-	18	-	TRBJ2-5	TGTGCAAGTCGCTTAGCGTTACGTCGAGATAGCGACCAAGAGACCCAGTACTTC	CASRLALRRDSDQETQYF
TRBV11-2	-	14	TRBD2	TRBJ2-5	TGTGCCAGCAGTATACAGGCGGGAGGCGAGACCCAGTACTTC	CASSIQAGGETQYF
TRBV4-2	-	15	-	TRBJ2-1	TGTGCCAGCAGCCAAGAAACCTACGGTTACAATGAGCAGTTCTTC	CASSQETYGYNEQFF
TRBV5-5	-	16	TRBD1	TRBJ2-1	TGTGCCAGCAGCTTACCGGGACAGGGGAGTTACAATGAGCAGTTCTTC	CASSLPGQGSYNEQFF
TRBV2	-	14	TRBD2	TRBJ2-5	TGTGCCAGCACCGTCATGGCGGGGGTCGAGACCCAGTACTTC	CASTVMAGVETQYF
TRBV27	-	16	-	TRBJ2-7	TGTGCCAGCAGTTTAGCCGGTAGCGCCACAGTCCACGAGCAGTACTTC	CASSLAGSATVHEQYF
TRBV27	-	15	-	TRBJ2-1	TGTGCCAGCAGTGCCGTTGAGGGGTCGTACAATGAGCAGTTCTTC	CASSAVEGSYNEQFF
TRBV29-1	-	12	-	TRBJ1-1	TGCAGCGTTTCAGTCTCGAACACTGAAGCTTTCTTT	CSVSVSNTEAFF
TRBV28	-	13	-	TRBJ2-1	TGTGCCAGTAATGAGCCGGGTAAGAATGAGCAGTTCTTC	CASNEPGKNEQFF
TRBV5-1	few	16	TRBD1	TRBJ2-3	TGCGCCAGCAGCTTAGCCGACAGGGGAGGCACAGATACGCAGTATTTT	CASSLADRGGTDTQYF
TRBV27	-	16	TRBD1	TRBJ1-2	TGTGCCAGCAGTTCATACGGGGACAGGGCTAGCTATGGCTACACCTTC	CASSSYGDRASYGYTF
TRBV19	-	19	-	TRBJ1-1	TGTGCCAGTAGTATAGACAATGTTTTAGAAGACAGGCCGAACACTGAAGCTTTCTTT	CASSIDNVLEDRPNTEAFF
TRBV18	-	13	-	TRBJ1-2	TGTGCCAGCTCACCCCCAGAATCAGATGGCTACACCTTC	CASSPPESDGYTF
TRBV29-1	-	12	-	TRBJ1-1	TGCAGGTCCGAGGACGGGAACACTGAAGCTTTCTTT	CRSEDGNTEAFF
TRBV30	-	15	TRBD1	TRBJ1-4	TGTGCCTGGAGTGGACAGGGGGCAACTAATGAAAAACTGTTTTTT	CAWSGQGATNEKLFF
TRBV7-3	-	15	TRBD2	TRBJ2-1	TGTGCCAGCAGCCCCTCGGGCGGGAGGGCAGACGAGCAGTTCTTC	CASSPSGGRADEQFF
TRBV7-8	-	16	-	TRBJ2-7	TGTGCCAGCAGCTTAGAATATGAGACTAGTCGCTACGAGCAGTACTTC	CASSLEYETSRYEQYF
TRBV10-3	-	14	-	TRBJ1-2	TGTGCCATCACCTCGGGGCAGGCCGACTATGGCTACACCTTC	CAITSGQADYGYTF
TRBV19	-	13	TRBD1	TRBJ2-5	TGTGCCAGTAGTCGACAGGGCGGGGAGACCCAGTACTTC	CASSRQGGETQYF
TRBV30	-	12	-	TRBJ2-7	TGTGCCTGGAGTGGGCACAATTACGAGCAGTACTTC	CAWSGHNYEQYF
TRBV13	-	14	-	TRBJ2-7	TGTGCCAGCAGCTTAGGACAGGCCAACGGCGAGCAGTACTTC	CASSLGQANGEQYF
TRBV28	once	15	TRBD2	TRBJ2-3	TGTGCCAGCAGGCCCGCGGGGACTACCACAGATACGCAGTATTTT	CASRPAGTTTDTQYF
TRBV10-1	-	15	-	TRBJ2-1	TGCGCCAGCAGTGAGGCAGGGTCTCCTACAAGTGAGCAGTTCTTC	CASSEAGSPTSEQFF
TRBV7-8	-	16	-	TRBJ1-5	TGTGCCAGCAGCTTAAGTTGGGGTCAAGCAAATCAGCCCCAGCATTTT	CASSLSWGQANQPQHF
TRBV10-3	-	15	-	TRBJ1-5	TGTGCCATCAGTGAGTCTGGGGGGGGAAATCAGCCCCAGCATTTT	CAISESGGGNQPQHF
TRBV6-1	-	14	-	TRBJ2-2	TGTGCCAGCAGTTCGGAGGGGAACACCGGGGAGCTGTTTTTT	CASSSEGNTGELFF
TRBV9	-	15	-	TRBJ2-7	TGTGCCAGCAGCCCCAGGGGGGAGGAATCCTACGAGCAGTACTTC	CASSPRGEESYEQYF
TRBV9	-	16	-	TRBJ1-3	TGTGCCAGCAGCGTAGGTCCCCGGGGGCAAGGAAACACCATATATTTT	CASSVGPRGQGNTIYF
TRBV6-5	few	14	-	TRBJ1-2	TGTGCCAGCGGTCGGCCGGGAGTCGACTATGGCTACACCTTC	CASGRPGVDYGYTF
TRBV7-2	-	15	TRBD1	TRBJ1-5	TGTGCCAGCAGCCTAGGGACAGGGCTTAATCAGCCCCAGCATTTT	CASSLGTGLNQPQHF
TRBV12-5	-	12	-	TRBJ2-3	TGTGCTAGTGGTCGGGAGACAGATACGCAGTATTTT	CASGRETDTQYF
TRBV5-1	-	17	-	TRBJ2-5	TGCGCCAGCAGCTTGGTCCTGGCAGGGGTGGCCCAAGAGACCCAGTACTTC	CASSLVLAGVAQETQYF
TRBV19	medium-sized	18	TRBD1	TRBJ1-5	TGTGCCAGTAGTATAGTACCGGGACAGGGGTTCGGGGATCAGCCCCAGCATTTT	CASSIVPGQGFGDQPQHF
TRBV7-3	-	18	TRBD2	TRBJ2-7	TGTGCCAGCAGCTTAGCCCCCGGGACTAGCGGAATCGCCTACGAGCAGTACTTC	CASSLAPGTSGIAYEQYF
TRBV2	-	14	-	TRBJ2-3	TGTGCCAGCAGTGGTTGGACTAGCACAGATACGCAGTATTTT	CASSGWTSTDTQYF
TRBV9	-	14	-	TRBJ1-4	TGTGCCAGCAGCGCGGCGGGGTCTCTAGGAAAACTGTTTTTT	CASSAAGSLGKLFF
TRBV5-1	-	18	-	TRBJ1-2	TGCGCCAGCAGCTTGGTAGGGGGGTACACTAGTTCGGACTATGGCTACACCTTC	CASSLVGGYTSSDYGYTF
TRBV11-2	few	11	-	TRBJ1-2	TGTGCCAGCAGCTTAGACCAGGGAAAGACCTTC	CASSLDQGKTF
TRBV14	few	15	TRBD2	TRBJ2-1	TGTGCCAGCAGCCTATGGACTAGCGGTTACAATGAGCAGTTCTTC	CASSLWTSGYNEQFF
TRBV27	-	19	-	TRBJ2-7	TGTGCCAGCAGCAAGTTTATGATTCCAGCCGTCGGGAGCTCCTACGAGCAGTACTTC	CASSKFMIPAVGSSYEQYF
TRBV11-2	-	17	-	TRBJ2-1	TGTGCCAGCAGCGAGAACTTCGGGACGTCTACCTACAATGAGCAGTTCTTC	CASSENFGTSTYNEQFF
TRBV27	-	18	TRBD1	TRBJ2-7	TGTGCCAGCAGTTTATCGGGACAGGGAGACCCTTTATGCTACGAGCAGTACTTC	CASSLSGQGDPLCYEQYF